The 8 T cell receptor beta chains listed next were all sequenced from one sample in a study of blood T cell repertoires in COVID-19. Repertoires were generated with immunoSEQ multiplex PCR, while TCRdb's copy carries only in-frame clones and drops some. Counted here are 200,000 to 300,000 clones, about 85% occurring once; the ten biggest clones make up around 6.5%. Input material: peripheral blood. All receptors come from an older woman with active or convalescent COVID-19.

This clone appeared a single time. This chain connects TRBV5-8 to TRBJ2-3, with TRBD1 matching over 11 bases. The CDR3 totals 18 residues. Germline CDR1 and CDR2: SGHTS and YDEGEE. V dropped 1 base and J dropped 3; count of bases not matched to a gene: 10. CDR3: CASSLYGTGGWLTDTQYF. The CDR3 DNA follows: TGTGCCAGCAGCTTGTACGGGACAGGGGGTTGGTTAACAGATACGCAGTATTTT.

The chain has TRBV11-3 and TRBJ1-5, with D uncertain. Germline CDR1 SGHNT, CDR2 YENEEA. Trimming removed 1 base from V and 2 bases from J, with 6 bases in between. CDR3 length: 14 amino acids. The CDR3 DNA reads as TGTGCCAGCAGCTTAGGGCAGGGCAATCAGCCCCAGCATTTT. It codes for CASSLGQGNQPQHF.

This chain uses TRBV11-2 with TRBJ2-5; 8 bases map to TRBD1. With V trimmed by 4 bases and J by 0 bases, 4 bases remained unmatched. Germline V gene data show CDR1 as SGHAT and CDR2 as FQNNGV. This CDR3 contains 15 residues. CDR3 residues: CASSSQGVYQETQYF. The DNA for the CDR3 is TGTGCCAGCAGCTCACAGGGGGTATACCAAGAGACCCAGTACTTC.

The chain links TRBV28 to TRBJ1-2, with D unclear. CDR1 MDHEN and CDR2 SYDVKM come from the germline V gene. The V gene lost 6 bases and the J gene lost 12 bases, with 17 bases spanning the gap. This CDR3 spans 12 amino acids. CDR3 amino acids: CASSYLTSGHTF. The CDR3 bases are TGTGCCAGCAGCTATCTCACGAGCGGTCACACCTTC.

The rearrangement joins TRBV7-3 to TRBJ2-2; TRBD2 is a possible D gene (6 bases). CDR1 and CDR2 (germline): SGHTA, FQGTGA. The CDR3 covers 14 residues. Trimming removed 7 bases at V and 5 bases at J, with 14 bases between. The CDR3 loop is CASTHLGGTGELFF. The DNA for the CDR3 is TGTGCCAGCACCCATCTCGGGGGAACCGGGGAGCTGTTTTTT.

This chain connects TRBV5-1 to TRBJ1-4; a possible D gene is TRBD1 (5 bases). Germline CDR1 is SGHRS and CDR2 is YFSETQ. V lost 4 bases to trimming and J lost 3 bases, with 10 bases between them. This CDR3 has 14 amino acids. This CDR3 is CASSTDKPNEKLFF. The CDR3 bases are TGCGCCAGCAGCACGGACAAGCCTAATGAAAAACTGTTTTTT. The variable domain in full, with the rest retrieved from reference TRBV5-1 and TRBJ1-4, is KAGVTQTPRYLIKTRGQQVTLSCSPISGHRSVSWYQQTPGQGLQFLFEYFSETQRNKGNFPGRFSGRQFSNSRSEMNVSTLELGDSALYLCASSTDKPNEKLFFGSGTQLSVL.

The V and J genes are TRBV10-1 and TRBJ1-4; 7 bases match TRBD1. The CDR3 has 14 amino acids. CDR1 is WNHNN and CDR2 is SYGVQD in the germline V gene (reference sequence). After removal of 0 bases from V and 11 bases from J, the junction contained 6 bases not matched to a gene. The CDR3 sequence: CASSESGTAWKLFF. DNA for the CDR3: TGCGCCAGCAGTGAGTCGGGGACAGCTTGGAAACTGTTTTTT.

This sequence joins TRBV5-1 and TRBJ2-1; D gene uncertain. The CDR3 has 16 residues. Germline CDR1 reads SGHRS; CDR2 reads YFSETQ. Trimming cost V 0 bases and J 0 bases, with 10 bases left between them. The CDR3 region is CASSLEGWSSYNEQFF. The DNA for the CDR3 is TGCGCCAGCAGCTTGGAAGGATGGAGCTCCTACAATGAGCAGTTCTTC. The variable domain in full, with the rest retrieved from reference TRBV5-1 and TRBJ2-1, is KAGVTQTPRYLIKTRGQQVTLSCSPISGHRSVSWYQQTPGQGLQFLFEYFSETQRNKGNFPGRFSGRQFSNSRSEMNVSTLELGDSALYLCASSLEGWSSYNEQFFGPGTRLTVL.